This TCR beta chain was retrieved from a study of Ad26.COV2.S vaccination and SARS-CoV-2 variants. Overall study context: Donor was in the COV1001 Ad26.COV2.S trial arm. The study, taken as a whole, reports: Higher spike-specific TCR breadth was found in vaccine recipients than in placebo recipients.

The treatment was: around 19 received Ad26.COV2.S at low or high dose, single or two shots; roughly 5 received placebo; per-sample allocation not given. The study sampled participants on day 63 after the first vaccine or placebo injection. Data came from immunoSEQ multiplex PCR; TCRdb stores just in-frame clones and leaves some out. The table has some 450,000 clones, around 91% seen once. Notes on this clone: Antigen specificity is unknown.

V dropped 3 bases and J dropped 2 bases, with 13 bases sitting between them. The CDR3 spans 15 residues. The germline CDR1 and CDR2 sequences are SGHVS and FNYEAQ. V usage is TRBV7-6 and J usage is TRBJ2-5, with D tentatively TRBD1 or TRBD2 (5 bases each). The sequenced sample was peripheral blood, obtained in a trial of Ad26.COV2.S vaccine versus placebo. The receptor was derived from a person aged 18 to 59 who received the Ad26.COV2.S COVID-19 vaccine or a placebo. CDR3: CASSLNRGLQETQYF. The CDR3 nucleotides are TGTGCCAGCAGCTTGAACCGGGGCCTACAAGAGACCCAGTACTTC.